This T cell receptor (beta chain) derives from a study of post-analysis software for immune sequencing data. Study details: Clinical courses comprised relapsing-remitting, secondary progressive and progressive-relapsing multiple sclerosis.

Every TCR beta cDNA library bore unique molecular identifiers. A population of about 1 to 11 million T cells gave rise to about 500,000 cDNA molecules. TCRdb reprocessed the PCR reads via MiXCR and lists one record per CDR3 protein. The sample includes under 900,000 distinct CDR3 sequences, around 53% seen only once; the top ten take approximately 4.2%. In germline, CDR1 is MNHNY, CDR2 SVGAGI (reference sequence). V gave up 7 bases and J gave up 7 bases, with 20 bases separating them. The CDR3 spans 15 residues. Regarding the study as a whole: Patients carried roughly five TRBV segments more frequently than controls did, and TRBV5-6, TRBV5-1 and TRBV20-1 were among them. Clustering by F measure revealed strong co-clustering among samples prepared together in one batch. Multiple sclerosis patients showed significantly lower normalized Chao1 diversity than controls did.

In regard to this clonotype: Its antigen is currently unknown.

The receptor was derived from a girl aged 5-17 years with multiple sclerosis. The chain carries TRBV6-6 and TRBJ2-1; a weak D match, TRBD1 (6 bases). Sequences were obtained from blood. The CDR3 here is CASIIRGGVWNEQFF. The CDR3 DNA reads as TGTGCCAGCATCATCAGGGGTGGGGTTTGGAATGAGCAGTTCTTC.